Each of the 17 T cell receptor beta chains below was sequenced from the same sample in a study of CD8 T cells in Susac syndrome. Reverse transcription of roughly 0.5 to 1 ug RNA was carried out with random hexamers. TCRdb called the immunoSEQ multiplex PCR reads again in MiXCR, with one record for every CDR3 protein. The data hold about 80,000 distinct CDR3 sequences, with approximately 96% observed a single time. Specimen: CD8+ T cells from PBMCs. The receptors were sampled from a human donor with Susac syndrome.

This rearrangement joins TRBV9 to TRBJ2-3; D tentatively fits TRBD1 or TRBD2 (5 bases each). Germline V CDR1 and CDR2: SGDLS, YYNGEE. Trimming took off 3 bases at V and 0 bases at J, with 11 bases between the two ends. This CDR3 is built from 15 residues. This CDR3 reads CASSAGTDSTDTQYF. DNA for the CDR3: TGTGCCAGCAGCGCCGGGACCGATAGCACAGATACGCAGTATTTT. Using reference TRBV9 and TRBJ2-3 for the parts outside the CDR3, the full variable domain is DSGVTQTPKHLITATGQRVTLRCSPRSGDLSVYWYQQSLDQGLQFLIQYYNGEERAKGNILERFSAQQFPDLHSELNLSSLELGDSALYFCASSAGTDSTDTQYFGPGTRLTVL.

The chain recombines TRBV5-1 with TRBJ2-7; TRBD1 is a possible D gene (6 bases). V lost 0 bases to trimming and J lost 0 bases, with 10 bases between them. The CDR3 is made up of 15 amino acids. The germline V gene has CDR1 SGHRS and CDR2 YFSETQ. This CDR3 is CASSLAQGLSYEQYF. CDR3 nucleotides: TGCGCCAGCAGCTTGGCACAGGGCCTCTCCTACGAGCAGTACTTC.

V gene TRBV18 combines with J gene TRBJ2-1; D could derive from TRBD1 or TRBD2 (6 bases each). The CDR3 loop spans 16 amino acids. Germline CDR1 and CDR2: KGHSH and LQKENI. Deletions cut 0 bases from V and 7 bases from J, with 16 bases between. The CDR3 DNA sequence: TGTGCCAGCTCACCACCTGGCAGGGGACTGACGAATGAGCAGTTCTTC. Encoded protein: CASSPPGRGLTNEQFF.

In DNA, the CDR3 is TGTGCCAGCAAAGAGGGACAGCCGAACACTGAAGCTTTCTTT. The encoded protein is CASKEGQPNTEAFF. V usage is TRBV12-3 or TRBV12-4 and J usage is TRBJ1-1; TRBD1 matches 7 bases. CDR3 length: 14 amino acids. After removal of 7 bases from V and 1 base from J, the junction contained 6 bases not matched to a gene.

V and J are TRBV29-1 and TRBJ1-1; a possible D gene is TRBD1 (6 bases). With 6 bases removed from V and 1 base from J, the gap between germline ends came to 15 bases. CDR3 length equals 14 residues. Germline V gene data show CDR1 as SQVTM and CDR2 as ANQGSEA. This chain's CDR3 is CSVVSGTKNTEAFF. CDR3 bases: TGCAGCGTAGTATCCGGGACAAAGAACACTGAAGCTTTCTTT.

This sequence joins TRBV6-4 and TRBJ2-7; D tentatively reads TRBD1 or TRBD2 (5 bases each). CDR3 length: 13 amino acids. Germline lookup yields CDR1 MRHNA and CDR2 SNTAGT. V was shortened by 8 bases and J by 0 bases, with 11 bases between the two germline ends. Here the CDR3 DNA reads TGTGCCAGCGGGGGTGGGAGCTCCTACGAGCAGTACTTC. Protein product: CASGGGSSYEQYF.

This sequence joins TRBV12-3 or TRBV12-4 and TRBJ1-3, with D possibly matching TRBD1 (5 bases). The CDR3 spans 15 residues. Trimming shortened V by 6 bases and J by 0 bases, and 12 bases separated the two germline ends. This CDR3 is CASRPGRDSGNTIYF. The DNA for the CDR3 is TGTGCCAGCAGACCGGGACGCGACTCTGGAAACACCATATATTTT.

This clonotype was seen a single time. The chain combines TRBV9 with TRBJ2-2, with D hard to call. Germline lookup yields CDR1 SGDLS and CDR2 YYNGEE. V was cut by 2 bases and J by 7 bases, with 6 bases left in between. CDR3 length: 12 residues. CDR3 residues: CASSVTGGELFF. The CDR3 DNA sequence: TGTGCCAGCAGCGTCACTGGCGGGGAGCTGTTTTTT. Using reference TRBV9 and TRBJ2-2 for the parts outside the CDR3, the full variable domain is DSGVTQTPKHLITATGQRVTLRCSPRSGDLSVYWYQQSLDQGLQFLIQYYNGEERAKGNILERFSAQQFPDLHSELNLSSLELGDSALYFCASSVTGGELFFGEGSRLTVL.

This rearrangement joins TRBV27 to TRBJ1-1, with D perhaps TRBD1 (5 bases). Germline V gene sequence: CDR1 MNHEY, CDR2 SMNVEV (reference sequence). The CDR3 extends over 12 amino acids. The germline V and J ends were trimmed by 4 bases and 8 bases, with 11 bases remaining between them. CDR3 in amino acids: CASSSIGAEAFF. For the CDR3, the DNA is TGTGCCAGCAGTTCTATTGGGGCAGAAGCTTTCTTT.

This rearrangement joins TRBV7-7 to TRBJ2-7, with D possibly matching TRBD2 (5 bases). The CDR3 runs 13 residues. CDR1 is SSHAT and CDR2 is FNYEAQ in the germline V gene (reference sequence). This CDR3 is CASSPVGGYEQYV. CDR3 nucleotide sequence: TGTGCTAGCAGCCCCGTCGGCGGGTACGAGCAGTACGTC.

CDR3 loop: CSASPRTGQETQYF. CDR3 bases: TGCAGTGCTAGCCCCAGGACAGGGCAAGAGACCCAGTACTTC. The chain has TRBV20-1 and TRBJ2-5; 8 bases align to TRBD1. V trimming: 3 bases; J trimming: 2 bases; junction bases outside the gene matches: 5. The CDR3 loop spans 14 amino acids. The germline CDR1 and CDR2 sequences are DFQATT and SNEGSKA (reference sequence).

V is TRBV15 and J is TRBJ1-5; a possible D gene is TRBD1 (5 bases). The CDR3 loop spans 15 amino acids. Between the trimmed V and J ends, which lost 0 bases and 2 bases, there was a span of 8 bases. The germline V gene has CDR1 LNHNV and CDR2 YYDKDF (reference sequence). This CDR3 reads CATSRDQGGNQPQHF. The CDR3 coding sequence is TGTGCCACCAGCAGAGACCAGGGCGGCAATCAGCCCCAGCATTTT. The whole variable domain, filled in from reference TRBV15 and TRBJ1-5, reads DAMVIQNPRYQVTQFGKPVTLSCSQTLNHNVMYWYQQKSSQAPKLLFHYYDKDFNNEADTPDNFQSRRPNTSFCFLDIRSPGLGDTAMYLCATSRDQGGNQPQHFGDGTRLSIL.

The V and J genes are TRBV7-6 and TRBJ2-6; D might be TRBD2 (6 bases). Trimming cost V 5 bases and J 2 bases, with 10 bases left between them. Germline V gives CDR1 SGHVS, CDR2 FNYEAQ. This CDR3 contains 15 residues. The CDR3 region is CASSPGAPGANVLTF. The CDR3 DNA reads TGTGCCAGCAGCCCGGGAGCGCCTGGGGCCAACGTCCTGACTTTC.

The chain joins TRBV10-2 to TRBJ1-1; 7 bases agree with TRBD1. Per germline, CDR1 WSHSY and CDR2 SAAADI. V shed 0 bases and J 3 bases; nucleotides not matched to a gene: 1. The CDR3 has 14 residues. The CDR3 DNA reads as TGCGCCAGCAGTGAGTCCAGGGGGGACACTGAAGCTTTCTTT. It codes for CASSESRGDTEAFF.

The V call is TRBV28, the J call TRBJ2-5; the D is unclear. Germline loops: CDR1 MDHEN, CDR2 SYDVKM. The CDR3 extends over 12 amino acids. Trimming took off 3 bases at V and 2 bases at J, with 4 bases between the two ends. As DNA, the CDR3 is TGTGCCAGCAGTTTGGTACAAGAGACCCAGTACTTC. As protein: CASSLVQETQYF.

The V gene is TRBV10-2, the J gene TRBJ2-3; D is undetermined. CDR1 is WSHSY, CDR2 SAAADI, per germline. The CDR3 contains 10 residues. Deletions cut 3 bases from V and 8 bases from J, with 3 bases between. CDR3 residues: CASSEATQYF. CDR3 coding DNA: TGCGCCAGCAGTGAAGCTACGCAGTATTTT.

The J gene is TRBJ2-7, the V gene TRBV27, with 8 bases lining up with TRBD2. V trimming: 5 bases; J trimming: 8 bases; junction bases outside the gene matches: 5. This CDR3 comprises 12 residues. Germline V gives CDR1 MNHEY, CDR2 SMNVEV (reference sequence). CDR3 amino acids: CASSPGGRQQYF. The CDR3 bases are TGTGCCAGCAGTCCGGGAGGGCGTCAGCAGTACTTC.